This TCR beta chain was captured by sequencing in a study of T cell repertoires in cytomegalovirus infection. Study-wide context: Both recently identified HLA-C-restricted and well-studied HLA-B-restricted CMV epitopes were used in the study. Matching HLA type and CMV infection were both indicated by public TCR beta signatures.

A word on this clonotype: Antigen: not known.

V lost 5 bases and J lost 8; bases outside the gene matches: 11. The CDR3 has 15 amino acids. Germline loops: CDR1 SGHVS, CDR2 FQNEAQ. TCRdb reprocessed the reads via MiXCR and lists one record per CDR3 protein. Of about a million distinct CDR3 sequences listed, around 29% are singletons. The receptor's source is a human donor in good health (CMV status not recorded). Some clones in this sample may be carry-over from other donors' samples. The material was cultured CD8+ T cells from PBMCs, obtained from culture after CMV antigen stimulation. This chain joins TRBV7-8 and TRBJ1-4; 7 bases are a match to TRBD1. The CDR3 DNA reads TGTGCCAGCAGCGAAAGACAGGGAGGGAGGGAAAAACTGTTTTTT. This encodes CASSERQGGREKLFF.